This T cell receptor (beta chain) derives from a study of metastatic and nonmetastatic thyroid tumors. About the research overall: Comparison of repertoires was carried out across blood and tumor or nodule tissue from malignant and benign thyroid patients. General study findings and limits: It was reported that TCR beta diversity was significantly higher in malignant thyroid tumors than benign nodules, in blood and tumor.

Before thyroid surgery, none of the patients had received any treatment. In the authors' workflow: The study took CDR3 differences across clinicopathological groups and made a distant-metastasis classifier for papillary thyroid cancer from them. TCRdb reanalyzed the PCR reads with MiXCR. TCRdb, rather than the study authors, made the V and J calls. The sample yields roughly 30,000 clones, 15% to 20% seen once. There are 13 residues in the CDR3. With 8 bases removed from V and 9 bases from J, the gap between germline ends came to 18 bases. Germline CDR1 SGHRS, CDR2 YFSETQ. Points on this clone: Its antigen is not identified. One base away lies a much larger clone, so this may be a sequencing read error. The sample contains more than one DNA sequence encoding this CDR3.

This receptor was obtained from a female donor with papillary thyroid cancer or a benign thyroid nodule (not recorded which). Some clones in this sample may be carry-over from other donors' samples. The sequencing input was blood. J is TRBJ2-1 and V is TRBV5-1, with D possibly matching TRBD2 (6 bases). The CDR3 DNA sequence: TGCGCCAGTTTTCCCGGGGCCGGGAGTGAGCAGTTCTTC. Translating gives CASFPGAGSEQFF.